This T cell receptor beta chain was obtained from a study of T-cell memory formation after mild COVID-19. Study at large: Largely, TCR clusters stayed within a single donor.

One entry per CDR3 protein, called by TCRdb with MiXCR from the 5' RACE reads. This table has 450,000 to 650,000 distinct CDR3 sequences, around 21% appearing once. CDR3 size: 14 residues. V lost 6 bases and J 2 bases, leaving 12 bases between the germline ends. Germline V gene data show CDR1 as MNHEY and CDR2 as SVGAGI. The table lists this clonotype with a few counts. Its antigen is not known. The study's findings and limits: CD4+ bias marked clones expanding day 15 to 37, unlike balanced contracting clones.

The clonotype comes from an adult woman who had mild COVID-19 (a few samples of this study predate the infection). Cell type and time point are not known. Input material: PBMCs or a T cell subset sorted from them (not recorded which). This chain uses TRBV6-5 with TRBJ2-3; D remains ambiguous. CDR3 nucleotides: TGTGCCAGCAGCCCCATCCCGGTCACAGATACGCAGTATTTT. It encodes CASSPIPVTDTQYF.